This T cell receptor beta chain is drawn from a study of cytomegalovirus exposure and HLA in healthy donors. Primers for the PCR totalled 60 Vbeta and 13 Jbeta. Here immunoSEQ multiplex PCR was the method, and the copy in TCRdb shows in-frame clones only, minus some. The table includes 150,000 to 200,000 clones, about 87% detected once. Germline V lookup: CDR1 SGHRS, CDR2 YFSETQ. CDR3 length equals 13 residues. V was shortened by 0 bases and J by 5 bases, with 5 bases between the two germline ends. Sample: PBMCs. This clonotype was obtained from a woman younger than 30 in good health and CMV-seronegative. The chain combines TRBV5-1 with TRBJ1-4; D is unclear. The CDR3 bases are TGCGCCAGCAGCTTGGAGCCGAATGAAAAACTGTTTTTT. This codes for CASSLEPNEKLFF.